The TCR beta chain under discussion was sequenced for a study of shared clonotypes between healthy human individuals. Study observations and caveats: Generally, naive subsets (rather than memory subsets) showed larger estimated richness. Sequencing depth was expected to influence donor clonotype sharing.

Methods used by the authors: Filtering differed, since immunoSEQ gave only junction sequences and no quality scores. Generated by immunoSEQ multiplex PCR, the TCRdb table keeps only in-frame clones and is missing some. That table is the source of V, J and clone size, and D and trimming were worked out from the DNA. The sample holds about 2.3 million clones; over 90% are singletons and the top ten take 0.39%. Recent vaccinations or acute infections were absent in the healthy HIV-negative adult donors. To note about this clone: Its specificity is unknown.

Germline-derived CDR1 and CDR2 are MNHEY and SVGAGI. The CDR3 runs to 15 residues. V lost 0 bases to trimming and J lost 2 bases, with 9 bases between them. V gene TRBV6-5 combines with J gene TRBJ2-3, with a weak D call TRBD2 (7 bases). This sequence was found in a man between 18 and 35 years old in good health. Some clones in this sample may be carry-over from other donors' samples. The source material was naive CD4+ T cells from PBMCs. Subset in this sample: CD45RA+ positively selected. DNA for the CDR3: TGTGCCAGCAGTTACTCGGGGGGGGCCACAGATACGCAGTATTTT. The encoded protein is CASSYSGGATDTQYF.